This T cell receptor beta chain was profiled in a study of cytomegalovirus exposure and HLA in healthy donors (dated by TCRdb to 2015 to 2018). A note on the overall study: An earlier analysis of some 620 of the donors reported about 280 Gb of sequence data and 117 million unique TCR beta sequences obtained from approximately 180 million T cells. All discovery cohort repertoires had been generated on a single sequencing platform. Approximately 300 gigabases of sequencing data and around 90 million unique TCR sequences made up an early release that covered over 550 HLA-typed donors. High-throughput TCR immunosequencing, statistical association of individual TCRs with disease status, and machine learning were combined to predict cytomegalovirus infection status. In a later analysis, previously published TCR beta repertoires from 550 to 750 donors were re-analyzed and high-resolution HLA genotyping was added so that TCR occurrence patterns could be studied. The study aimed to test whether cataloging public T cell receptors could reveal signatures of past pathogen exposure. Besides the first cohort of roughly 660 subjects, a separate validation cohort made up of 95 to 150 different subjects was used. A later genetic analysis took genome-wide SNP genotypes for about three fifths of the roughly 670 donors and used that subset as a discovery cohort. Of the approximately 400 genotyped donors, around 81% fell in the genetic ancestry cluster associated with self-reported Caucasian donors. In an earlier analysis of over 550 of the donors, high-throughput TCR beta sequencing was used to judge whether each TCR beta V gene segment behaved as functional or pseudogenic. The study profiled the T cell repertoires of more than 500 subjects by immunosequencing and related them to cytomegalovirus serostatus. Among 300 to 450 genotyped donors of the cohort, an average of about 240,000 unique TCR beta nucleotide sequences were sequenced per donor, roughly a sixth of them non-productive. Typing coverage varied by locus: 629-630 donors for A, B, C, DRB1 and DQB1; more than 500 for DQA1; about 590 for DPA1; approximately 450 for DPB1. In the later analysis, no new phenotypic data were used to find candidate immune exposures; instead, reliance was placed on TCR beta sequences and their occurrence across donors. Several DR-DQ haplotypes were treated as single units for association and clustering because of strong linkage in the cohort. Alongside the repertoire data, information on donor age, sex, ethnicity and CMV serostatus was compiled. HLA typing covered class I and class II loci at four-digit resolution. The paper's findings and limits, for the study overall: In a later analysis, some 17,000 TCR beta sequences were associated with specific HLA alleles at a false discovery rate of 0.05. A cluster of highly shared sequence variants was judged likely to be a technical artifact of the sequencing pipeline. Some IMGT-functional V segments, including TRBV6-2 and TRBV6-3, could not be distinguished by the 87-base-pair reads and were therefore excluded. Three of the identified cytomegalovirus-associated TCR beta chains were confirmed in vitro to be specific for cytomegalovirus antigens. The authors suggested that the approach could potentially be generalized to other disease states and immunological phenotypes. Because some donors lacked HLA typing at each locus, the association tests relied only on the typed subset. In a later analysis, the rate of TCR association differed among HLA loci, with DRB1 alleles having the most associated TCRs and HLA-C alleles having the fewest. In a later genetic analysis, fewer N-insertions in productive TCRs were reported among donors in an Asian-associated ancestry cluster than the roughly 700-donor mean. Linkage disequilibrium might explain the correlated functional status among segregating V segments, but an unknown experimental factor could not be ruled out. Compared with equally common non-associated chains, HLA-associated TCR beta chains in a later analysis were more clonally expanded and had lower generation probabilities. A later analysis found that most CMV-associated TCR beta chains appeared HLA-restricted, with HLA associations seemingly driven largely by CMV exposure. Immune exposure information for the cohort was limited to CMV serostatus. In a later analysis, several top co-occurrence clusters were reported to appear linked to parvovirus B19, influenza, CMV and Epstein-Barr virus. Across donors, most TCR sequences were observed very rarely, whereas some public TCRs were present in many individuals. Because counts were too low, roughly 18 rarely observed V segments, including chromosome 9 orphons, were left out of the earlier analysis of 500 to 750 of the donors. Only TCR beta chains were sequenced in this cohort, and the absence of alpha or paired-chain data limited detectable features. In a later genetic analysis, a missense DCLRE1C variant was associated with V-gene and J-gene trimming of TCR beta chains, and the association was replicated in an independent cohort. Strong co-occurrence of HLA alleles, especially DR and DQ, made assigning TCR associations to individual alleles difficult. The study gave a list of about 150 TCR beta chains associated with cytomegalovirus. Cytomegalovirus status was reported to be diagnosed by the classifier with high specificity and sensitivity in both the original and validation cohorts. In an earlier analysis of a few hundred of the donors, most TCR beta V segments were observed in productive rearrangements about 90% or about 30% of the time, broadly matching IMGT annotations. A further reported finding was that TCR beta sequences accurately predicted the HLA-A and HLA-B alleles for most subjects in the first cohort. Roughly uniform sequencing depth across donors was assumed in presence/absence analyses, although this assumption may not hold.

The cohort consisted of 600 to 750 healthy bone marrow donors. At the time of sampling, every cohort member was nominally healthy, though immune exposures that went unrecorded were likely present. The donor tested CMV seronegative and was one of the 352 seronegative cohort members. A peripheral blood sample was provided by each donor, and peripheral blood mononuclear cells were used for TCR beta sequencing. Genomic DNA extraction from the blood cell samples was performed with the Qiagen DNeasy Blood Extraction Kit. Library method: the immunoSEQ multiplex PCR assay. A mixture of 60 forward primers for TCR Vbeta segments and 13 reverse primers for TCR Jbeta segments was used in the multiplex PCR. The CDR3 region of rearranged TCR beta genes was amplified from genomic DNA by a multiplex PCR assay. On the Illumina HiSeq System, the amplified TCR beta libraries were sequenced as 87-base-pair reads. Under the source paper's analysis protocol: In a later analysis, roughly 80 million unique TCR beta chains were counted across the approximately 640 repertoires, and roughly 9.9 million of these chains were shared by at least two donors. A nearest-neighbor algorithm error-corrected the raw reads and collapsed the reads into unique sequences, merging closely related sequences to remove PCR and sequencing errors. Alignment of CDR3 sequences to IMGT reference sequences was used to assign V, D and J gene segments. For a sequence to be retained, a match of at least six nucleotides was required to both a V gene segment and a J gene segment. Rearrangements were classified as productive when the CDR3 lacked stop codons and remained in frame with V and J, and all other rearrangements were classified as non-productive. Following IMGT convention, CDR3 was defined as the stretch from the second conserved V-encoded cysteine up to the conserved J-encoded phenylalanine. Sequences without an unambiguous match to a single V gene segment were excluded from the earlier analysis of a few hundred of the donors. An earlier analysis of a few hundred of the donors called V segments functional above 56.7% productive rearrangements and segregating when the between-donor standard deviation exceeded 5%. A statistical classification framework was built for diagnosing cytomegalovirus status from the catalog of TCR beta chain sequences. V and J gene assignment, in a later analysis, came from comparing TCR nucleotide sequences with IMGT/GENE-DB human TR gene sequences. Using the TCRdist pipeline, a later analysis assigned CDR3 sequences along with most-parsimonious VDJ recombination scenarios. A later analysis defined each TCR beta chain by its CDR3 amino acid sequence plus V-gene family, and excluded reads lacking a unique V-gene family. As a way to deal with suspected cross-contamination and a sequencing artifact, a later analysis dropped 592 nucleotide sequences that were highly shared and had low generation probability. For each public chain, a later analysis derived a clonal expansion index from normalized ranks of inferred template counts within each repertoire. In a later analysis, generation probabilities were computed using a VDJ recombination model fitted to out-of-frame rearrangements, and the results were checked against IGoR. A later analysis scored TCR-TCR, TCR-HLA and TCR-CMV co-occurrence with hypergeometric tests, applying a repertoire-size bias correction to TCR pairs. False discovery rates were estimated in a later analysis by permuting HLA or CMV assignments 20 times. In a later analysis, co-occurring TCRs were grouped using DBSCAN, and TCRdist sequence similarity was added for clustering within HLA-allele-positive subsets. For co-occurrence clustering, repertoires with fewer than 30,000 or more than 120,000 public chains were excluded, along with five or six repertoires with anomalous nucleotide sharing. Entries here come from immuneACCESS through TCRdb and include only in-frame sequences with V and J called. Some clones fail to appear in such tables; in the studies checked, an unresolved V gene covers under half of the shortfall, and the cause of the remainder is unknown. The DNA was the basis for D and trimming; V, J and clone size are from that table. The sample table shows about 160,000 clones, and around 78% are seen once. Approximately 1% of the sample is taken by the ten largest.

As encoded in the germline V gene (reference sequence), CDR1 is SGHKS while CDR2 is YYEKEE. Trimming removed 2 bases from V and 4 bases from J, leaving 9 bases between the germline ends. The CDR3 spans 14 residues, from the cysteine through the phenylalanine. Solely the CDR3 DNA is kept, with 42 bases framed from the first base. Details on this clone: Its antigen remains undetermined. Base quality data are lacking; no much larger clone is found one base away.

Sequenced material: PBMCs. Here the chain combines TRBV5-5 and TRBJ1-4; no D gene can be assigned with confidence. This clonotype was obtained from a woman in her 40s in good health and CMV-seronegative. The CDR3 corresponds to CASSLSGSNEKLFF. The DNA reads as follows: TGTGCCAGCAGCTTATCGGGGAGTAATGAAAAACTGTTTTTT.